The present entry profiles one T cell receptor beta chain with its context. The data originate from a study of blood T cell repertoires in COVID-19. About the study: The cDNA or gDNA used as material had been derived from T cells, B-cell-depleted T cells, or PBMCs.

Original methodology: Nucleated cell number was recorded as an estimate derived from reference gene primer amplification. The table came from immunoSEQ multiplex PCR; TCRdb's copy has only in-frame clones and leaves some out. V and J calls and clone size follow that table, whereas D and trimming were derived from the DNA. The sample contains some 45,000 clones, almost 85% of which appear only once. The receptor comes from a woman in her sixties with acute or convalescent COVID-19. What was sequenced was peripheral blood.

The DNA of the CDR3 is TGTGCCAGTAGTATAGGGGCAGATGCGGGAGGCTACACCTTC. It yields the protein CASSIGADAGGYTF. This chain links TRBV19 with TRBJ1-2; no clear D gene. CDR1 is LNHDA, CDR2 SQIVND, per germline (reference sequence). The CDR3 consists of 14 residues. The V and J ends lost 1 base and 8 bases respectively, with 14 bases between them.